These T cell receptor beta chains were read from a single sample in a study of PD-1 blockade in mismatch repair-deficient tumors. Sequenced by immunoSEQ multiplex PCR; TCRdb stores in-frame clones only, minus some. There are under 150,000 clones in the sample; around nine tenths occur only once, and 10% to 15% lies in the top ten. The material was peripheral blood, obtained 72 weeks after starting pembrolizumab. These receptors were obtained from an adult with mismatch repair-deficient cancer. CDR3s include the opening cysteine and the closing phenylalanine or tryptophan. A D gene is named only where the DNA matches it firmly. Only some rows state a clone size, as once, few, many or a class for expanded clones.

d_gene	v_gene	j_gene	abundance	CDR3aa	CDR3nt
TRBD1	TRBV5-4	TRBJ2-1	-	CASSEGQGAYNEQFF	TGTGCCAGCAGCGAGGGGCAGGGGGCCTACAATGAGCAGTTCTTC
-	TRBV27	TRBJ2-3	-	CASSHRTDTDTQYF	TGTGCCAGCAGTCATCGGACAGACACAGATACGCAGTATTTT
TRBD2	TRBV7-2	TRBJ2-1	-	CASSLSSGYNEQFF	TGTGCCAGCAGCTTATCTAGCGGTTACAATGAGCAGTTCTTC
-	TRBV6-5	TRBJ1-2	-	CASSSSIRDGYTF	TGTGCCAGCAGTTCCAGTATCAGGGATGGCTACACCTTC
TRBD1	TRBV19	TRBJ2-7	once	CASSIGTGREQYF	TGTGCCAGTAGTATCGGGACAGGACGGGAGCAGTACTTC
-	TRBV27	TRBJ1-2	-	CASSSLIGDGFYGYTF	TGTGCCAGCAGTTCCCTAATAGGGGACGGTTTCTATGGCTACACCTTC
-	TRBV7-8	TRBJ1-2	-	CASSLDHKGRFSSF	TGTGCCAGCAGCTTAGACCATAAGGGGCGTTTTAGTTCCTTC
TRBD1	TRBV28	TRBJ2-2	-	CASSLGTGTGGRTGELFF	TGTGCCAGCAGTTTGGGAACCGGGACAGGGGGTAGGACCGGGGAGCTGTTTTTT
TRBD2	TRBV7-2	TRBJ2-4	-	CASSVLAVAKNIQYF	TGTGCCAGCAGCGTACTAGCGGTAGCCAAAAACATTCAGTACTTC
-	TRBV6-4	TRBJ2-1	-	CASSEWAGPHREQFF	TGTGCCAGCAGTGAGTGGGCGGGACCCCACCGTGAGCAGTTCTTC
-	TRBV15	TRBJ1-2	once	CATSRAPESNYGYTF	TGTGCCACCAGCAGAGCCCCAGAGAGTAACTATGGCTACACCTTC
-	TRBV4-3	TRBJ2-7	-	CASSQDQGPYEQYF	TGCGCCAGCAGCCAAGATCAGGGGCCCTACGAGCAGTACTTC
TRBD2	TRBV14	TRBJ2-1	-	CASSRGTSGTNEQFF	TGTGCCAGCAGCCGAGGGACTAGCGGGACCAATGAGCAGTTCTTC